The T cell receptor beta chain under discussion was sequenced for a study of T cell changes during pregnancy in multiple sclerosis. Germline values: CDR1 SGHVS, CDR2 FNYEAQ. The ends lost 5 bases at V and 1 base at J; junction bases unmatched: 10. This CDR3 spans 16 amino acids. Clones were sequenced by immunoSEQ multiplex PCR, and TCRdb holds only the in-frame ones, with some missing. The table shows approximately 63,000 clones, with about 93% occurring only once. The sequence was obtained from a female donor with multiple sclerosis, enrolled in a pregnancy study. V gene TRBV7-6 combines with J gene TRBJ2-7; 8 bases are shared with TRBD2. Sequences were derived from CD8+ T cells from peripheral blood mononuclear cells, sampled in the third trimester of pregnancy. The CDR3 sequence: CASSQEPSGSSYEQYF. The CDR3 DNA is TGTGCCAGCAGCCAGGAGCCTAGCGGGTCTTCCTACGAGCAGTACTTC.